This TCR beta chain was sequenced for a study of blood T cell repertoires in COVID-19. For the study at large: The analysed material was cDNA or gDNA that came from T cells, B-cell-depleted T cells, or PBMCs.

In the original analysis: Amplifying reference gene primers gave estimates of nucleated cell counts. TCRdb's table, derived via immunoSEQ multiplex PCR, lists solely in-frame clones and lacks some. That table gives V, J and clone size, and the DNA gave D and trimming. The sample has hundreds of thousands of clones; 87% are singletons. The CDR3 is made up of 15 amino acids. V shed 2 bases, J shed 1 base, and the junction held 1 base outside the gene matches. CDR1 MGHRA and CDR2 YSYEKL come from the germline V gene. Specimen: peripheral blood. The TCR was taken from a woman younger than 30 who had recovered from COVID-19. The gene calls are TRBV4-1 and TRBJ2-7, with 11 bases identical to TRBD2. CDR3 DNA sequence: TGCGCCAGCAGCCAAAGACTAGCGGGATCCTACGAGCAGTACTTC. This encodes CASSQRLAGSYEQYF.